These T cell receptor beta chains were read from a single sample in a study of T cells in tumors after PD-1 blockade. This table comes from immunoSEQ multiplex PCR, and its TCRdb copy is limited to in-frame clones, with some not included. The sample holds nearly 25,000 clones, 65% to 85% seen once. Here the sequenced sample was PBMCs, taken after anti-PD-1 treatment. The receptors here all came from a human donor with basal cell carcinoma. Both conserved end residues are part of each CDR3. The order of the fields is V gene, clone size, CDR3 protein. Expanded clones get a size class; other rows say once, few or many, or leave the size out.

V gene: TRBV4-1
clone size: -
CDR3 protein: CASSQGQGAGNEKLFF

V gene: TRBV6-5
clone size: -
CDR3 protein: CASSYGGGAYNEQFF

V gene: TRBV6-6
clone size: -
CDR3 protein: CASSYLALGYNEQFF

V gene: TRBV2
clone size: -
CDR3 protein: CASSEWEDYEQYF

V gene: TRBV4-2
clone size: -
CDR3 protein: CASSQDGTGGKMDTQYF

V gene: TRBV5-6
clone size: -
CDR3 protein: CASTKGTGYNSPLHF

V gene: TRBV7-9
clone size: -
CDR3 protein: CASSSVIVNTEAFF

V gene: TRBV12-5
clone size: -
CDR3 protein: CASGEGKQPQHF

V gene: TRBV6-4
clone size: -
CDR3 protein: CASSIGPTGELFF

V gene: TRBV5-4
clone size: -
CDR3 protein: CASSLDWGGGETQYF

V gene: TRBV19
clone size: -
CDR3 protein: CASSTYPQGNYGYTF

V gene: TRBV15
clone size: -
CDR3 protein: CATSRGTGAGNTIYF

V gene: TRBV27
clone size: -
CDR3 protein: CASSFWAGSYNSPLHF

V gene: TRBV10-2
clone size: -
CDR3 protein: CASSEAQGAAYGYTF

V gene: TRBV6-1
clone size: -
CDR3 protein: CASSEIRRGGSSYNEQFF

V gene: TRBV3-1/TRBV3-2
clone size: -
CDR3 protein: CASSAPGGAGANVLTF

V gene: TRBV5-1
clone size: few
CDR3 protein: CASRFQGENTEAFF